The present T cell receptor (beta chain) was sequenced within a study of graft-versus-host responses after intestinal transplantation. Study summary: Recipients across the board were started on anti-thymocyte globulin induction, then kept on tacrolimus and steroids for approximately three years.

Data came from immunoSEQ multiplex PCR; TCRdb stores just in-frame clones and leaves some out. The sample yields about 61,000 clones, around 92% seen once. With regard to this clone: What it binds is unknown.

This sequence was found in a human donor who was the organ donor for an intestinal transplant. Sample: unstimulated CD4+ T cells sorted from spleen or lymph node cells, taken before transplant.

CDR3 DNA: TGTGCCAGCAGCGTAGGCCCCGTCGACACAGATACGCAGTATTTT. This translates into CASSVGPVDTDTQYF. The rearrangement uses TRBV9 and TRBJ2-3; no clear D gene. Germline lookup yields CDR1 SGDLS and CDR2 YYNGEE. There are 15 residues in the CDR3. Between the trimmed V and J ends, which lost 0 bases and 2 bases, there was a span of 10 bases. Together with reference TRBV9 and TRBJ2-3, the CDR3 gives the full variable domain: DSGVTQTPKHLITATGQRVTLRCSPRSGDLSVYWYQQSLDQGLQFLIQYYNGEERAKGNILERFSAQQFPDLHSELNLSSLELGDSALYFCASSVGPVDTDTQYFGPGTRLTVL.